This T cell receptor (beta chain) was sequenced during a study of blood T cell repertoires in COVID-19. About the research overall: Samples taken during acute and convalescent COVID-19 were collected in the United States, Italy and Spain. Sources were T cells, B-cell-depleted T cells, or PBMCs; the material itself was cDNA or gDNA.

Profiling relied on immunoSEQ multiplex PCR, and the TCRdb table lists in-frame clones only, not all of them. The repertoire has roughly 150,000 clones, about four fifths of them found once; the top ten carry 8%. The material sequenced was peripheral blood. This receptor was obtained from a human donor in a cohort sampled during active COVID-19.

CDR3 coding DNA: TGTGCCAGCAGCTTTTTAGGACTAGCGGGGGGGAATGAGCAGTTCTTC. Translation gives CASSFLGLAGGNEQFF. The chain uses TRBV7-9 and TRBJ2-1, with TRBD2 identical over 15 bases. CDR3 length equals 16 residues. From germline, CDR1 is SEHNR and CDR2 FQNEAQ (reference sequence). Germline trimming cut 3 bases from V and 7 bases from J; bases unmatched to any gene: 4.